This entry lists 13 T cell receptor beta chains sequenced from one sample in a study of blood T cells in healthy people across ages. Alongside a J-beta primer mix, a sample-barcoded 5' primer served in a second PCR lasting about 6 to 11 cycles. From the 5' RACE reads, TCRdb called clonotypes with MiXCR, one entry per CDR3 protein. This sample carries roughly 700,000 distinct CDR3 sequences, around 25% of them seen once, and the ten largest clones take 9.4%. This same sample was also taken into another study, of T cells of mothers and their children.

Sequencing was done on a sample of blood. All receptors derive from a boy aged 10-17 years in good health.

A few counts support this clonotype. This chain connects TRBV7-9 to TRBJ1-4, with D perhaps matching TRBD1 (5 bases). Germline V CDR1 and CDR2: SEHNR, FQNEAQ (reference sequence). This CDR3 is 14 amino acids long. With 3 bases removed from V and 8 bases from J, the gap between germline ends came to 13 bases. The chain's CDR3 is CASSFGTRGEKLFF. For the CDR3, the DNA is TGTGCCAGCAGCTTCGGGACCCGAGGCGAAAAACTGTTTTTT. Full variable domain (missing parts from reference TRBV7-9 and TRBJ1-4): DTGVSQNPRHKITKRGQNVTFRCDPISEHNRLYWYRQTLGQGPEFLTYFQNEAQLEKSRLLSDRFSAERPKGSFSTLEIQRTEQGDSAMYLCASSFGTRGEKLFFGSGTQLSVL.

The V and J genes are TRBV5-1 and TRBJ2-1, with D possibly being TRBD1 (6 bases). Judging by the DNA end, TRBJ2-7 fits better; the J call may be wrong. Germline-derived CDR1 and CDR2 are SGHRS and YFSETQ. This CDR3 has 15 amino acids. CDR3: CASSLVQGSAYEQYF. The DNA of the CDR3 is TGCGCCAGCAGCTTGGTCCAGGGGAGCGCCTACGAGCAGTACTTC.

The chain has TRBV6-6 and TRBJ1-5; 8 nucleotides agree with TRBD1. Per germline, CDR1 MNHNY and CDR2 SVGAGI (reference sequence). J gave up 3 bases and V 8 bases, and 6 bases lay outside the gene matches. The CDR3 sequence is 14 residues long. CDR3 loop: CASHQGAFNQPQHF. In nucleotides, the CDR3 is TGTGCCAGCCACCAGGGGGCTTTCAATCAGCCCCAGCATTTT.

In nucleotides, the CDR3 is TGTGCCAGCAGCAGAGGTTCAGGGGGCTATCAGCCCCAGCATTTT. This encodes CASSRGSGGYQPQHF. The V and J genes are TRBV5-5 and TRBJ1-5, with 8 bases matching TRBD1. The CDR3 consists of 15 residues. The trim removed 4 bases at V and 5 bases at J, leaving 8 bases unmatched. In germline, CDR1 is SGHKS, CDR2 YYEKEE (reference sequence).

This clonotype occurred a few times. The chain is built from TRBV28 and TRBJ2-7, with D tentatively TRBD2 (6 bases). V shed 6 bases and J shed 6 bases, with 15 bases lying between them. Germline CDR1 is MDHEN and CDR2 is SYDVKM. CDR3 size: 13 residues. The CDR3 sequence: CASSPGGTTEQYF. For the CDR3, the DNA is TGTGCCAGCAGCCCTGGGGGGACGACCGAGCAGTACTTC.

This clonotype was recorded a few times. The chain has TRBV28 and TRBJ2-5; D uncertain. The J call may be wrong; the DNA end is better matched by TRBJ2-1. CDR1 and CDR2 (germline): MDHEN, SYDVKM. This CDR3 is 14 amino acids long. The CDR3 reads CASSLPVNSNEQFF. In nucleotides, the CDR3 is TGTGCCAGCAGTTTACCAGTAAACAGCAATGAGCAGTTCTTC.

The chain joins TRBV3-1 to TRBJ2-1, with D possibly matching TRBD1 (5 bases). Trimming shortened V by 4 bases and J by 4 bases, and 11 bases separated the two germline ends. The length of the CDR3 is 14 residues. CDR1 and CDR2 from the germline V gene are LGHDT and YNNKEL (reference sequence). CDR3 sequence: CASSPSDTYNEQFF. Written as DNA, the CDR3 is TGTGCCAGCAGCCCATCGGACACATACAATGAGCAGTTCTTC.

The sample holds a few counts of this clonotype. The gene calls are TRBV27 and TRBJ1-5; D possibly corresponds to TRBD1 (6 bases). Trimming removed 5 bases from V and 4 bases from J, with 15 bases in between. CDR1 and CDR2 (germline): MNHEY, SMNVEV (reference sequence). The CDR3 has 15 residues. The DNA for the CDR3 is TGTGCCAGCAGTCCAGGGGTGGGTTTTAATCAGCCCCAGCATTTT. It is translated as CASSPGVGFNQPQHF.

The genes are TRBV14 and TRBJ2-5, with 7 bases lining up with TRBD1. The J call may be incorrect, as the DNA end agrees better with TRBJ2-1. This CDR3 spans 12 amino acids. CDR1 and CDR2 from the germline V gene are SGHDN and FVKESK. CDR3 sequence: CASSQARQGQFF. In DNA, the CDR3 is TGTGCCAGCAGCCAAGCTCGACAGGGGCAGTTCTTC.

This clonotype occurred a few times. The gene calls are TRBV12-3 or TRBV12-4 and TRBJ1-4; tentative D call: TRBD1 (5 bases). Trimming removed 7 bases at V and 12 bases at J, with 18 bases between. This CDR3 is 13 amino acids long. The CDR3 region has the DNA TGTGCCAGCACCTTCGCGGGTGGGACCGAACTGTTTTTT. It encodes CASTFAGGTELFF.

This clonotype has more than one count but fewer than ten. A read error may produce the germline difference seen at one junction end. The chain employs TRBV7-7 and TRBJ1-2; D perhaps matches TRBD1 (6 bases). Germline lookup yields CDR1 SSHAT and CDR2 FNYEAQ (reference sequence). The CDR3 length is 14 residues. The CDR3 protein is CASSLWGHDYGYTF. DNA of the CDR3: TGTGCTAGCAGCTTATGGGGACACGACTATGGCTACACCTTC.

The V gene is TRBV6-5, the J gene TRBJ1-3, with no clear D. CDR3 size: 17 residues. CDR1 and CDR2 (germline): MNHEY, SVGAGI. The ends were cut back, 0 bases at V and 0 bases at J, with 12 bases in the middle. CDR3 region: CASSYSQDGFSGNTIYF. In DNA, the CDR3 is TGTGCCAGCAGTTACTCTCAGGACGGATTCTCTGGAAACACCATATATTTT.

This clonotype was seen more than once but under ten times. The chain combines TRBV5-1 with TRBJ2-7; 10 bases line up with TRBD2. The CDR3 runs to 15 residues. After removal of 4 bases from V and 3 bases from J, the junction contained 7 bases not matched to a gene. Germline-derived CDR1 and CDR2 are SGHRS and YFSETQ. CDR3 sequence: CASSDPSGSLYEQYF. The DNA of the CDR3 is TGCGCCAGCAGCGATCCTAGCGGGAGCCTCTACGAGCAGTACTTC. The variable domain in full, completed from reference TRBV5-1 and TRBJ2-7, reads KAGVTQTPRYLIKTRGQQVTLSCSPISGHRSVSWYQQTPGQGLQFLFEYFSETQRNKGNFPGRFSGRQFSNSRSEMNVSTLELGDSALYLCASSDPSGSLYEQYFGPGTRLTVT.